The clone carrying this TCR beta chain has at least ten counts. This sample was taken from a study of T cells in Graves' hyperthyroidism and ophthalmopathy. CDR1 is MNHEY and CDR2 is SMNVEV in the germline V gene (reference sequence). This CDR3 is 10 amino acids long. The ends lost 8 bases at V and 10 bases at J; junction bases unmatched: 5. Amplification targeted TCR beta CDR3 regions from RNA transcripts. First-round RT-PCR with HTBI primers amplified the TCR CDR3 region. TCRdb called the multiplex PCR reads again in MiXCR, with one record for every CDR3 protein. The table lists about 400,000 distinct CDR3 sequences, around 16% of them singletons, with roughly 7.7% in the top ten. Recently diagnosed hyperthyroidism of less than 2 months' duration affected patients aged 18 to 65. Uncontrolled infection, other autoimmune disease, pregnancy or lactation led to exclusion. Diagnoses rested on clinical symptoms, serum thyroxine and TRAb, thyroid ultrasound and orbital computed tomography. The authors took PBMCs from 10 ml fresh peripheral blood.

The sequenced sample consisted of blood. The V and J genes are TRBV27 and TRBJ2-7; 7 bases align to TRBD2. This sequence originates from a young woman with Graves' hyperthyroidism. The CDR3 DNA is TGTGCCAGCGGACTAGTCGATCAGTACTTC. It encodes CASGLVDQYF.